The rows below give T cell receptor beta chains drawn from one sample of a study of T cell changes during pregnancy in multiple sclerosis. Data came from immunoSEQ multiplex PCR; TCRdb stores just in-frame clones and leaves some out. The repertoire holds more than 40,000 clones, more than 85% seen once, with about 7% in the top ten. The sequencing here drew on CD8+ T cells from peripheral blood mononuclear cells, taken in the third trimester of pregnancy. These receptors were taken from a female donor with multiple sclerosis, enrolled in a pregnancy study. CDR3s include the opening cysteine and the closing phenylalanine or tryptophan. D genes are given only for firm matches. Part of the rows lack a size; the others show once, few, many or a class for expanded clones.

v_call: TRBV2
clone_size: NA
d_call: NA
j_call: TRBJ2-2
cdr3_nt: TGTGCCTGCCACAGGGTCGGCGGGGAGCTGTTTTTT
cdr3_aa: CACHRVGGELFF

v_call: TRBV6-4
clone_size: medium-sized
d_call: NA
j_call: TRBJ1-2
cdr3_nt: TGTGCCAGCAGTGACTCGGGGGAGGGGAATGGCTACACCTTC
cdr3_aa: CASSDSGEGNGYTF

v_call: TRBV19
clone_size: NA
d_call: NA
j_call: TRBJ1-5
cdr3_nt: TGTGCCAGTAAAGAGTGGGGGGTAACTCAGCCCCAGCATTTT
cdr3_aa: CASKEWGVTQPQHF

v_call: TRBV2
clone_size: NA
d_call: NA
j_call: TRBJ1-4
cdr3_nt: TGTGCCAGCAGTGATACGCGGATAGATAATGAAAAACTGTTTTTT
cdr3_aa: CASSDTRIDNEKLFF

v_call: TRBV7-8
clone_size: once
d_call: TRBD1
j_call: TRBJ2-2
cdr3_nt: TGTGCCAGCAGCTTCGGCAGGGGGCAAACCGGGGAGCTGTTTTTT
cdr3_aa: CASSFGRGQTGELFF

v_call: TRBV9
clone_size: NA
d_call: NA
j_call: TRBJ2-5
cdr3_nt: TGTGCCAGCAGCGGGTTAAGCGAGACCCAGTACTTC
cdr3_aa: CASSGLSETQYF

v_call: TRBV2
clone_size: NA
d_call: TRBD2
j_call: TRBJ2-1
cdr3_nt: TGTGCCAGCAGAAGGTACGCCGGGACTAGCCAGGGCAATGAGCAGTTCTTC
cdr3_aa: CASRRYAGTSQGNEQFF

v_call: TRBV5-1
clone_size: NA
d_call: TRBD1
j_call: TRBJ1-1
cdr3_nt: TGCGCCAGCAGCTTGCAACAGGGGGCCACTGAAGCTTTCTTT
cdr3_aa: CASSLQQGATEAFF

v_call: TRBV7-9
clone_size: NA
d_call: TRBD1
j_call: TRBJ1-2
cdr3_nt: TGTGCCAGCACCATTTATGGACAGGGGGAATTCTATGGCTACACCTTC
cdr3_aa: CASTIYGQGEFYGYTF

v_call: TRBV4-3
clone_size: NA
d_call: NA
j_call: TRBJ2-5
cdr3_nt: TGCGCCAGCAGCCAAGATCACCCCGGGGGGCTGGAGACCCAGTACTTC
cdr3_aa: CASSQDHPGGLETQYF

v_call: TRBV7-9
clone_size: NA
d_call: TRBD1
j_call: TRBJ2-3
cdr3_nt: TGTGCCAGCAGCGAACAGACAGGGGGCGTAGGAGATACGCAGTATTTT
cdr3_aa: CASSEQTGGVGDTQYF

v_call: TRBV10-3
clone_size: NA
d_call: TRBD1
j_call: TRBJ2-7
cdr3_nt: TGTGCCATCGCCGGGACAGGGGAGACCTACGAGCAGTACTTC
cdr3_aa: CAIAGTGETYEQYF

v_call: TRBV27
clone_size: NA
d_call: TRBD1
j_call: TRBJ2-1
cdr3_nt: TGTGCCAGCAGTATATACCGGGACAGGGGAAATGAGCAGTTCTTC
cdr3_aa: CASSIYRDRGNEQFF

v_call: TRBV2
clone_size: NA
d_call: NA
j_call: TRBJ2-7
cdr3_nt: TGTGCCAGCAGTGGGAAAGCGCTTAGCTCCTACGAGCAGTACTTC
cdr3_aa: CASSGKALSSYEQYF

v_call: TRBV6-5
clone_size: NA
d_call: NA
j_call: TRBJ1-3
cdr3_nt: TGTGCCAGCAGCTTTAGAAACACCATATATTTT
cdr3_aa: CASSFRNTIYF

v_call: TRBV2
clone_size: NA
d_call: TRBD2
j_call: TRBJ2-3
cdr3_nt: TGTGGCAAAGGCGAGCGGGACGCAGATACGCAGTATTTT
cdr3_aa: CGKGERDADTQYF

v_call: TRBV9
clone_size: few
d_call: NA
j_call: TRBJ2-7
cdr3_nt: TGTGCCAGCAGCAGCGGGTACGAGCAGTACTTC
cdr3_aa: CASSSGYEQYF

v_call: TRBV15
clone_size: NA
d_call: NA
j_call: TRBJ1-5
cdr3_nt: TGTGCCACCAGCAGGCCACCCCGGACTGGTGGCAATCAGCCCCAGCATTTT
cdr3_aa: CATSRPPRTGGNQPQHF

v_call: TRBV7-8
clone_size: NA
d_call: TRBD1
j_call: TRBJ2-1
cdr3_nt: TGTGCCAGCAGCCCCAACGACAGGGGGGCCTACAATGAGCAGTTCTTC
cdr3_aa: CASSPNDRGAYNEQFF

v_call: TRBV2
clone_size: NA
d_call: TRBD1
j_call: TRBJ1-1
cdr3_nt: TGTGCCAGCAGCCATGACAGGGTTGAAGCTTTCTTT
cdr3_aa: CASSHDRVEAFF

v_call: TRBV27
clone_size: NA
d_call: NA
j_call: TRBJ1-5
cdr3_nt: TGTGCCAGCAGTTTTAAGGGGTACAATCAGCCCCAGCATTTT
cdr3_aa: CASSFKGYNQPQHF

v_call: TRBV4-3
clone_size: NA
d_call: TRBD2
j_call: TRBJ2-3
cdr3_nt: TGCGCCAGCAGCCAAGCACCAGCGGGGGGAACTAGCACAGATACGCAGTATTTT
cdr3_aa: CASSQAPAGGTSTDTQYF